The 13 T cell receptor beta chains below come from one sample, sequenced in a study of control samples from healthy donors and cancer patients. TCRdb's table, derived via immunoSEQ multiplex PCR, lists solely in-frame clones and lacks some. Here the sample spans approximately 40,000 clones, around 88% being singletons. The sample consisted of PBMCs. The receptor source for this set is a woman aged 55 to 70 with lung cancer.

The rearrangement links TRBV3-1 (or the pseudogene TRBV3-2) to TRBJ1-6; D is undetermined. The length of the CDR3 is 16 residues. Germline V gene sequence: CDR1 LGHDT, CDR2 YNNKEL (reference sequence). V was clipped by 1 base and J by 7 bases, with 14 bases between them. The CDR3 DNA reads TGTGCCAGCAGCCAAGGGTCCTCTTTGGGAAATTCACCCCTCCACTTT. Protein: CASSQGSSLGNSPLHF.

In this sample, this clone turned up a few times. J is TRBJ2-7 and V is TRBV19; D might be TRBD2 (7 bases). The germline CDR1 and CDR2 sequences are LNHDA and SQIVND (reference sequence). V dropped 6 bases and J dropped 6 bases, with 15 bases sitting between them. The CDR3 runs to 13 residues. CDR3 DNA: TGTGCCAGTAGAGGGGGGGCTGGAGGCGAGCAGTACTTC. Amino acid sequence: CASRGGAGGEQYF.

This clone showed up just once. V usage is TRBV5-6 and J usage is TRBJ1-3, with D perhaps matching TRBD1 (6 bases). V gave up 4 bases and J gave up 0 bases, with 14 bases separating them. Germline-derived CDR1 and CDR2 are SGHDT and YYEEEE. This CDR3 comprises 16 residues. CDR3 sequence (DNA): TGTGCCAGCAGCCCCTTCAGGACAGACTCTGGAAACACCATATATTTT. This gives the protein CASSPFRTDSGNTIYF.

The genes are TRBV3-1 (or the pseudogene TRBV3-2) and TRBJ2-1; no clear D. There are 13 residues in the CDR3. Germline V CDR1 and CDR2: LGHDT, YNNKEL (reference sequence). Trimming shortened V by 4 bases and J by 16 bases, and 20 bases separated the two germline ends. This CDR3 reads CASSLFGSMRLFF. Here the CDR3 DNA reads TGTGCCAGCAGCCTATTCGGATCCATGCGCCTTTTCTTC.

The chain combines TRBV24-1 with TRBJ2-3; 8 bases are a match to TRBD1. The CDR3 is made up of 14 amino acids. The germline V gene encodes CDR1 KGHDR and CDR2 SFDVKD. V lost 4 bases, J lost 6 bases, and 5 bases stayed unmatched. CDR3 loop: CATSENRGDDTQYF. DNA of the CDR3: TGTGCCACCAGTGAAAACAGGGGGGACGATACGCAGTATTTT.

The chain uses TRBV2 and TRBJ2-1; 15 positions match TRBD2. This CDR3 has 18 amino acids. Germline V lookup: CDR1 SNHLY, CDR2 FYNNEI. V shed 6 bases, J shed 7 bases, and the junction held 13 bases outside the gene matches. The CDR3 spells CASRWTSGRDSYRNEQFF. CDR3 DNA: TGTGCCAGCAGGTGGACTAGCGGGAGGGACTCCTACAGGAATGAGCAGTTCTTC.

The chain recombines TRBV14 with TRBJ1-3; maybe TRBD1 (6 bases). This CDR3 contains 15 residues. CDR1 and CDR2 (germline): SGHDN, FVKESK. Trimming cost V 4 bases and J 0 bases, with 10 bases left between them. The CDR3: CASSLGQSSGNTIYF. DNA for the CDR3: TGTGCCAGCAGCCTAGGACAGAGCTCTGGAAACACCATATATTTT. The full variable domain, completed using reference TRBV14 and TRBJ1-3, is EAGVTQFPSHSVIEKGQTVTLRCDPISGHDNLYWYRRVMGKEIKFLLHFVKESKQDESGMPNNRFLAERTGGTYSTLKVQPAELEDSGVYFCASSLGQSSGNTIYFGEGSWLTVV.

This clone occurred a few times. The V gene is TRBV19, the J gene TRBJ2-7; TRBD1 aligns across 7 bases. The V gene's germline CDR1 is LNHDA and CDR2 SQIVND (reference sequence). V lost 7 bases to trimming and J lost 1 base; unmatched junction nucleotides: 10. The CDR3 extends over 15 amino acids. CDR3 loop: CASIIPWGQSYEQYF. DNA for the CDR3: TGTGCCAGTATCATACCCTGGGGACAGTCCTACGAGCAGTACTTC.

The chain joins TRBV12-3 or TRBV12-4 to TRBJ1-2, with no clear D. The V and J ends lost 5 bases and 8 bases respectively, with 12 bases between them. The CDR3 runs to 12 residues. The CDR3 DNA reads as TGTGCCAGCAGTACCGACGGAGGGGGCTACACCTTC. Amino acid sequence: CASSTDGGGYTF.

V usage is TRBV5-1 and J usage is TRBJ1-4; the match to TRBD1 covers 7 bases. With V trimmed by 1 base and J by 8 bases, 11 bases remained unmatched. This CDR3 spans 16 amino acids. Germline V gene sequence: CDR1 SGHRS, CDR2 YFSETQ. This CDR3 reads CASSLSAGTAAEKLFF. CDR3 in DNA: TGCGCCAGCAGCTTGTCCGCCGGGACAGCCGCGGAAAAACTGTTTTTT.

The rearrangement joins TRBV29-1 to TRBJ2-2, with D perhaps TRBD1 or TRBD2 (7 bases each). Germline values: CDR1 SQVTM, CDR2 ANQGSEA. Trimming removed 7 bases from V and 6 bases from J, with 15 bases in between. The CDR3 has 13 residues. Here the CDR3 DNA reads TGCAGCGCCTGGGAGGGGGCGGCCGGGGAGCTGTTTTTT. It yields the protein CSAWEGAAGELFF.

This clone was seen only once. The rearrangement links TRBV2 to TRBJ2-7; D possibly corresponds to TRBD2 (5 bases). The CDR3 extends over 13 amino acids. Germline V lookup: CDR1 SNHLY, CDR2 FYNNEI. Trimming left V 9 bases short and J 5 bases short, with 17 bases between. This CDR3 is CASNGNGIDEQYF. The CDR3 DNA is TGTGCCAGTAATGGAAACGGGATAGACGAGCAGTACTTC.

Here the CDR3 reads CASSSGQGVTDTQYF. The CDR3 region has the DNA TGCGCCAGCAGTTCAGGACAGGGGGTGACAGATACGCAGTATTTT. V gene TRBV10-2 combines with J gene TRBJ2-3, with 10 bases matching TRBD1. In germline, CDR1 is WSHSY, CDR2 SAAADI. V dropped 5 bases and J dropped 3; count of bases not matched to a gene: 5. The CDR3 contains 15 residues.